The source of this TCR beta chain is a study of T cells in Graves' hyperthyroidism and ophthalmopathy. PBMCs came from around 10 ml fresh peripheral blood. Points on this clonotype: Its antigen is not identified. Being one base from a much bigger clone, this may be a read error.

RNA transcripts were the template for amplifying TCR beta CDR3 regions. The HTBI primer set served for first-round RT-PCR of the TCR CDR3. TCRdb passed the multiplex PCR reads through MiXCR, listing each CDR3 protein once. The table has roughly 500,000 distinct CDR3 sequences, 15% to 20% seen once. Study outcomes and limitations: Model predictions of ophthalmopathy came a median around 6.5 months before onset. The majority of expanded thyroid clonotypes above 0.001 also appeared in blood.

Per germline, CDR1 SGHNT and CDR2 YENEEA. Trimming took 5 bases from V and 5 from J, leaving 13 bases between them. CDR3 size: 14 residues. This sequence joins TRBV11-3 and TRBJ2-1; D not resolved. The sample comprised blood. This TCR was sampled from a woman aged 30 to 39 with Graves' ophthalmopathy. The DNA for the CDR3 is TGTGCCAGCAGCAGGTCTGGCATCCACAATGAGCAGTTCTTC. This translates into CASSRSGIHNEQFF.